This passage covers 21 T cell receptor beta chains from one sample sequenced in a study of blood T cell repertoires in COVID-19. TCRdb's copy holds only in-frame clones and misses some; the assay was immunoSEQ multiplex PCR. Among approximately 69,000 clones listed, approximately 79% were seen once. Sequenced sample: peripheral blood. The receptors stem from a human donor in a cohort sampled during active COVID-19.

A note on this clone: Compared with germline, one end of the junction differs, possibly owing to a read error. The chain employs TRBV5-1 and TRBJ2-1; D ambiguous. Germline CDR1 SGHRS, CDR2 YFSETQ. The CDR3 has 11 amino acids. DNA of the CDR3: TGCGCGAGCAGGTCATCCAATGAGCAGTTCTTC. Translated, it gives CASRSSNEQFF.

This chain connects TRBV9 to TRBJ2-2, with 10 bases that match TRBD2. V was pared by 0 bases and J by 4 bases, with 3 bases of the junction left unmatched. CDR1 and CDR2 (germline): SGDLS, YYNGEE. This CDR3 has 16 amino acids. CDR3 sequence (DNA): TGTGCCAGCAGCGTAGTTAGCGGGGGGTCCACCGGGGAGCTGTTTTTT. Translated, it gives CASSVVSGGSTGELFF.

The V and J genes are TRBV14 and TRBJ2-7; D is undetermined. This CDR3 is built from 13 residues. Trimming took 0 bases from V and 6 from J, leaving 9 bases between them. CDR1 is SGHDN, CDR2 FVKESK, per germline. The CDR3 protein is CASSQDWATEQYF. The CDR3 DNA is TGTGCCAGCAGCCAAGATTGGGCAACCGAGCAGTACTTC. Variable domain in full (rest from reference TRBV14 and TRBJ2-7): EAGVTQFPSHSVIEKGQTVTLRCDPISGHDNLYWYRRVMGKEIKFLLHFVKESKQDESGMPNNRFLAERTGGTYSTLKVQPAELEDSGVYFCASSQDWATEQYFGPGTRLTVT.

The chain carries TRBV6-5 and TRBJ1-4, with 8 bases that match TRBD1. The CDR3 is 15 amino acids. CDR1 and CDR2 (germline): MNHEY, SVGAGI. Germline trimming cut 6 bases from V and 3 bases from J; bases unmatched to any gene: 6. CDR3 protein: CASRDRGAPNEKLFF. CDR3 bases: TGTGCCAGCAGAGACAGGGGAGCCCCTAATGAAAAACTGTTTTTT.

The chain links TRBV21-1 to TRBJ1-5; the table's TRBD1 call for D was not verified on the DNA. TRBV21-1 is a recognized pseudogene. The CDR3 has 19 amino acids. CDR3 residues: CASSKEDSLIHRSNQPQHF. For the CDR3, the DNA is TGTGCCAGCAGCAAGGAGGACAGCTTAATCCATCGAAGCAATCAGCCCCAGCATTTT.

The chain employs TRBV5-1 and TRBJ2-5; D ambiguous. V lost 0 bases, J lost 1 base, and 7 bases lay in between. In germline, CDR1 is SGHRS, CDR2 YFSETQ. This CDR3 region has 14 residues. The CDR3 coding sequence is TGCGCCAGCAGCTTGGCCGTCAGCCAAGAGACCCAGTACTTC. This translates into CASSLAVSQETQYF.

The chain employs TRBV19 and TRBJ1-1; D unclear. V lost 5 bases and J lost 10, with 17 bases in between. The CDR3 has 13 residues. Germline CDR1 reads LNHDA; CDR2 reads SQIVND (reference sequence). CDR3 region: CASSEYRAEGAFF. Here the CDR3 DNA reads TGTGCCAGTAGTGAATACCGGGCCGAGGGAGCTTTCTTT.

CDR3 protein: CASSAGGTSTGELFF. The CDR3 DNA sequence: TGTGCCAGCAGCGCAGGGGGGACGAGCACCGGGGAGCTGTTTTTT. The chain recombines TRBV11-2 with TRBJ2-2; possible D gene TRBD1, 7 bases. CDR1 and CDR2 (germline): SGHAT, FQNNGV. The CDR3 is made up of 15 amino acids. V shed 5 bases and J shed 4 bases, with 14 bases lying between them.

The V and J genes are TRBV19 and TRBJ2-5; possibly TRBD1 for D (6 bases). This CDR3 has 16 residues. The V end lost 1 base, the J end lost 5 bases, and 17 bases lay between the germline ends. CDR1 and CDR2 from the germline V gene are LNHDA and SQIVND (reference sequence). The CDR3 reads CASSIGTPTGSETQYF. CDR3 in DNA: TGTGCCAGTAGTATAGGGACCCCGACAGGTTCCGAGACCCAGTACTTC.

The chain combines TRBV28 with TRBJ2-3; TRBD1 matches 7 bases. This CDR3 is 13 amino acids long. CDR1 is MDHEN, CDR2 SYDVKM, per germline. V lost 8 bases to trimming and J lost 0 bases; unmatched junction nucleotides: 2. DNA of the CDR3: TGTGCCAGCGGGACAGCTAGCACAGATACGCAGTATTTT. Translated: CASGTASTDTQYF.

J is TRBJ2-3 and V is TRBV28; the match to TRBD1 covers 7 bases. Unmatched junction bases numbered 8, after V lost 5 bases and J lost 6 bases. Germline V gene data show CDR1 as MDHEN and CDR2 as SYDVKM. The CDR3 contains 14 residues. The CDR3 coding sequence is TGTGCCAGCAGTCTGGGGACAGTGGCTGATACGCAGTATTTT. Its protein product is CASSLGTVADTQYF.

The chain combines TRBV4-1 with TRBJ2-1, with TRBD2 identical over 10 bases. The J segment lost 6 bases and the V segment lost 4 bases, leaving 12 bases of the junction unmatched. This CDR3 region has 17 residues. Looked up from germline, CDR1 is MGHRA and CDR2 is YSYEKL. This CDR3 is CASSPLGTSALINEQFF. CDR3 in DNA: TGCGCCAGCAGCCCACTTGGGACTAGCGCCCTAATCAATGAGCAGTTCTTC.

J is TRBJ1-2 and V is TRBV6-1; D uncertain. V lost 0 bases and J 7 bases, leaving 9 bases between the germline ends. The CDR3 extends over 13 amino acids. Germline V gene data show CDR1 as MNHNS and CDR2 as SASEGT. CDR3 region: CASSEAERAGYTF. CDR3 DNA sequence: TGTGCCAGCAGTGAAGCGGAGAGGGCTGGCTACACCTTC.

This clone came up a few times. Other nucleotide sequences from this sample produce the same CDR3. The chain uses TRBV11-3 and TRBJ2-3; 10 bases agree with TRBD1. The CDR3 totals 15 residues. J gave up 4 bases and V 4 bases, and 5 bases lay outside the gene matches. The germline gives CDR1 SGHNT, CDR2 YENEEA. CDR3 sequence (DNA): TGTGCCAGCAGCTCCGGGACAGGGGAGCCAGATACGCAGTATTTT. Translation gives CASSSGTGEPDTQYF. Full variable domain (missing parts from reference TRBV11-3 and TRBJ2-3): EAGVVQSPRYKIIEKKQPVAFWCNPISGHNTLYWYLQNLGQGPELLIRYENEEAVDDSQLPKDRFSAERLKGVDSTLKIQPAELGDSAVYLCASSSGTGEPDTQYFGPGTRLTVL.

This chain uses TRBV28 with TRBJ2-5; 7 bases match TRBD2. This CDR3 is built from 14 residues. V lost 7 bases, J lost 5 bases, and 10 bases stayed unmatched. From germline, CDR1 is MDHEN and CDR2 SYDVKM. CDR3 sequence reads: CASTAWGGGETQYF. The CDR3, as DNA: TGTGCCAGCACCGCCTGGGGGGGTGGGGAGACCCAGTACTTC.

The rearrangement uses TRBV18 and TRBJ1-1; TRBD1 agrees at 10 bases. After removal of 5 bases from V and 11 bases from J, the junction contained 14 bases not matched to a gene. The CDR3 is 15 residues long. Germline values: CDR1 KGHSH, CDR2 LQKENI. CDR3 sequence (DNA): TGTGCCAGCTCATCTCTACCGGGACAGGGGAAAGAGGCTTTCTTT. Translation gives CASSSLPGQGKEAFF.

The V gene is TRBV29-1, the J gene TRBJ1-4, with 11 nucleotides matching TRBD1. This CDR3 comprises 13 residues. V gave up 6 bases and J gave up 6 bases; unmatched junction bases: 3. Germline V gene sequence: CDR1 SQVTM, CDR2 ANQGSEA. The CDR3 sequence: CSVGGQGDEKLFF. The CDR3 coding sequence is TGCAGCGTGGGGGGACAGGGGGATGAAAAACTGTTTTTT.

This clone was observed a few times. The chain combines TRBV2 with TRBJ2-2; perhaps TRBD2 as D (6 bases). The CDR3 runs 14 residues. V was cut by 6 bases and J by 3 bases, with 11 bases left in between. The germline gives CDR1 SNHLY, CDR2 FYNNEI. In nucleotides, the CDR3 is TGTGCCAGCAGAGCTGGGACTTACACCGGGGAGCTGTTTTTT. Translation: CASRAGTYTGELFF.

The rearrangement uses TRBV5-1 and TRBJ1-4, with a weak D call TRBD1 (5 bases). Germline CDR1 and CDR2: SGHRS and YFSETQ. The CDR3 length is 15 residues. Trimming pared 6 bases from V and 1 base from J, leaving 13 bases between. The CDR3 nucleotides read TGCGCCAGCATGGGGCAGGGTTTAACTAATGAAAAACTGTTTTTT. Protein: CASMGQGLTNEKLFF.

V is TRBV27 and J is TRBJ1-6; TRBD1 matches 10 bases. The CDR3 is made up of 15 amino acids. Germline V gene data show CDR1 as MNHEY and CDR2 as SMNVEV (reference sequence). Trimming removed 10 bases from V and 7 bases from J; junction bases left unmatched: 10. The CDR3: CAISPDRGGNSPLHF. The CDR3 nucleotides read TGTGCCATCTCCCCGGACAGGGGGGGCAATTCACCCCTCCACTTT.

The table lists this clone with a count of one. This CDR3 is CASSGRGKYEQYF. The CDR3 region has the DNA TGTGCCAGCTCGGGCAGGGGAAAATACGAGCAGTACTTC. The chain couples TRBV6-5 to TRBJ2-7, with D perhaps matching TRBD1 (6 bases). Trimming took off 8 bases at V and 4 bases at J, with 15 bases between the two ends. This CDR3 is built from 13 residues. Per germline, CDR1 MNHEY and CDR2 SVGAGI.